These T cell receptor beta chains were read from a single sample in a study of T cell repertoires in cytomegalovirus infection. TCRdb itself ran the reads through MiXCR, one entry per CDR3 protein. The table lists about 69,000 distinct CDR3 sequences, less than 30% of them singletons, with 59% in the top ten. No antigen has been assigned to these receptors. Sequences were derived from CD8+ T cells from cultured PBMCs, sampled from culture after CMV antigen stimulation. These receptors came from a human donor in good health (CMV status not recorded). Some clones in this sample may be carry-over from other donors' samples. CDR3s include the opening cysteine and the closing phenylalanine or tryptophan. A D gene is named only where the DNA matches it firmly. Only some rows state a clone size, as once, few, many or a class for expanded clones.

v_gene	d_gene	j_gene	abundance	CDR3nt	CDR3aa
TRBV3-1	TRBD2	TRBJ2-1	few	TGTGCCAGCAGCCAAGAGGTAGCGGGAGAGAATGAGCAGTTCTTC	CASSQEVAGENEQFF
TRBV6-1	NA	TRBJ2-5	NA	TGTGCCAGCAGTGAATCATTCCAAGAGACCCAGTACTTC	CASSESFQETQYF
TRBV19	NA	TRBJ2-3	many	TGTGCCAGTAGTATGCGCAGTATGGATACGCAGTATTTT	CASSMRSMDTQYF
TRBV20-1	TRBD1	TRBJ1-1	few	TGCAGTGCTAGAGATCAAACAGGGGCGGCCACTGAAGCTTTCTTT	CSARDQTGAATEAFF
TRBV12-3/TRBV12-4	TRBD1	TRBJ1-6	few	TGTGCCAGCAGTTTAGGCACTACAGGGGGAAGGTCACCCCTCCACTTT	CASSLGTTGGRSPLHF
TRBV6-2/TRBV6-3	NA	TRBJ2-7	NA	TGTGCCAGCAGTTACCAGGCACCGGGACGTATAGCCTACGAGCAGTACTTC	CASSYQAPGRIAYEQYF
TRBV4-1	NA	TRBJ1-1	few	TGCGCCAGCAGCCAAGGGGATGAAGCTTTCTTT	CASSQGDEAFF
TRBV14	TRBD2	TRBJ2-5	few	TGTGCCAGCAGCCAAGATGAAGCGGGAGGGCGAGAAGAGACCCAGTACTTC	CASSQDEAGGREETQYF
TRBV6-1	TRBD1	TRBJ2-7	few	TGTGCCAGCAGTGAAGGGGCAGGGGGTCTATACGAGCAGTACTTC	CASSEGAGGLYEQYF
TRBV12-3/TRBV12-4	NA	TRBJ1-1	NA	TGTGCCAGCAGTTACACTGGCCCGGCAACTGAAGCTTTCTTT	CASSYTGPATEAFF
TRBV5-1	TRBD2	TRBJ2-7	few	TGCGCCAGCAGCTTGACGGGACTAGCGGGAGACTACGAGCAGTACTTC	CASSLTGLAGDYEQYF
TRBV4-1	TRBD1	TRBJ2-3	once	TGCGCCAGCAGCCAAGAGCCAGGGGGATCCACAGATACGCAGTATTTT	CASSQEPGGSTDTQYF
TRBV4-1	NA	TRBJ1-1	few	TGCGCCAGCAGCCCTTCGGACAGTAGCACTGAAGCTTTCTTT	CASSPSDSSTEAFF
TRBV27	NA	TRBJ1-3	few	TGTGCCAGCAGTCAGAGCTTCTCTGGAAACACCATATATTTT	CASSQSFSGNTIYF
TRBV9	NA	TRBJ2-4	NA	TGTGCCAGCAGCTCGGGGACCGTACCGCCAAACATTCAGTACTTC	CASSSGTVPPNIQYF
TRBV18	TRBD1	TRBJ2-7	NA	TGTGCCAGCTCACCCGACAGGGGGCGGTTGTACGAGCAGTACTTC	CASSPDRGRLYEQYF
TRBV7-8	TRBD2	TRBJ2-1	many	TGTGCCAGCAGCTCGCTAGCGGGAGGCTACAATGAGCAGTTCTTC	CASSSLAGGYNEQFF
TRBV29-1	NA	TRBJ2-1	NA	TGCAGCGTTGAGGGGTGGAACGAGCAGTTCTTC	CSVEGWNEQFF
TRBV10-3	NA	TRBJ2-5	few	TGTGCCATCAGTGAGTCCGGGCGTGCGGGGCGAGAGACCCAGTACTTC	CAISESGRAGRETQYF
TRBV7-9	NA	TRBJ1-6	NA	TGTGCCAGCAGCTTAGACTCCTCCTATAATTCACCCCTCCACTTT	CASSLDSSYNSPLHF
TRBV12-3/TRBV12-4	NA	TRBJ2-3	few	TGTGCCAGCAGGTCACAGGGACCAGATACGCAGTATTTT	CASRSQGPDTQYF
TRBV12-3/TRBV12-4	TRBD2	TRBJ2-7	few	TGTGCCAGCAGCCCAGGACTAGTCTACGAGCAGTACTTC	CASSPGLVYEQYF
TRBV20-1	NA	TRBJ1-1	NA	TGCAGTGCTTCCGGGGGGGCATATACTGAAGCTTTCTTT	CSASGGAYTEAFF
TRBV11-2	TRBD1	TRBJ2-7	medium-sized	TGTGCCAGCAGCTTGGACAGGGGAGCCTACGAGCAGTACTTC	CASSLDRGAYEQYF
TRBV7-9	TRBD2	TRBJ2-1	NA	TGTGCCAGCAGCTCCACCCGACAGTCCCGGACTAGAAGATTAAATGAGCAGTTCTTC	CASSSTRQSRTRRLNEQFF
TRBV7-2	TRBD2	TRBJ2-7	medium-sized	TGTGCCAGCAGCTTAGTCCTAGCGGGGTGGGAGCAGTACTTC	CASSLVLAGWEQYF
TRBV20-1	NA	TRBJ1-4	NA	TGCAGTGCGAACCCCAGACAGCTTGCAACTAATGAAAAACTGTTTTTT	CSANPRQLATNEKLFF
TRBV5-8	NA	TRBJ1-1	NA	TGTGCCACCCACACAGGGCCTGAAGCTTTCTTT	CATHTGPEAFF
TRBV7-1	TRBD1	TRBJ2-7	NA	TGTGCCTCGAGGACAGGGGGCTACGAGCAGTACTTC	CASRTGGYEQYF
TRBV11-2	TRBD2	TRBJ2-1	few	TGTGCCAGCAGCTTAGATCACGGACTAGCGGGAGGGGGGAATGAGCAGTTCTTC	CASSLDHGLAGGGNEQFF
TRBV6-6	TRBD2	TRBJ2-3	NA	TGTGCCAGCAGTGACCCCGGACTAGCGGGGGGCACAGATACGCAGTATTTT	CASSDPGLAGGTDTQYF
TRBV28	NA	TRBJ1-1	NA	TGTGCCAGCAGTCCTAACGGGGACATTGAAGCTTTCTTT	CASSPNGDIEAFF
TRBV19	NA	TRBJ1-1	many	TGTGCCAGTCAAAACCTCCCTGGAGGGGAGAGGGCGATGAACACTGAAGCTTTCTTT	CASQNLPGGERAMNTEAFF
TRBV2	NA	TRBJ1-2	few	TGTGCCAGCAGTGGCCGACTCGGGGGCTACACCTTC	CASSGRLGGYTF
TRBV29-1	NA	TRBJ1-4	NA	TGCAACCGTTGGTGGAGAATGCGGGGGGCAGATGAGAATGAAAAACTGTTTTTT	CNRWWRMRGADENEKLFF
TRBV15	NA	TRBJ2-1	NA	TGTGCCACCAGTACACCCACTGTCTACAATGAGCAGTTCTTC	CATSTPTVYNEQFF
TRBV7-9	TRBD1	TRBJ1-5	few	TGTGCCAGCAGCTCAGAAACTGGACAGGGCAATCAGCCCCAGCATTTT	CASSSETGQGNQPQHF
TRBV7-8	NA	TRBJ2-7	few	TGTGCCAGCAGCTTAGGCGGAGGGGGGTACAGAAGCTCCTACGAGCAGTACTTC	CASSLGGGGYRSSYEQYF
TRBV27	NA	TRBJ2-1	NA	TGTGCCAGCAGTTTAGGGGGGAGTGAGCAGTTCTTC	CASSLGGSEQFF
TRBV11-2	TRBD1	TRBJ2-1	NA	TGTGCCGGCAGCTCCCCGGGACAGGTTCACAATGAGCAGTTCTTC	CAGSSPGQVHNEQFF
TRBV6-1	TRBD1	TRBJ1-2	few	TGTGCCAGCAGCCCACGGGACAGGGCGGGTGGCTACACCTTC	CASSPRDRAGGYTF
TRBV7-3	NA	TRBJ1-1	few	TGTGCCAGCAGCTACTTCCCCGGAGGGGAAGCTTTCTTT	CASSYFPGGEAFF
TRBV7-6	TRBD1	TRBJ1-4	many	TGTGCCAGCAGCTTAATACGTCCGGGACAGGGAGTAGCTAATGAAAAACTGTTTTTT	CASSLIRPGQGVANEKLFF
TRBV3-1	TRBD1	TRBJ2-1	few	TGTGCCAGCAGCCAAGGACAGGGTGCTCGCCATGAGCAGTTCTTC	CASSQGQGARHEQFF
TRBV20-1	NA	TRBJ2-1	few	TGCAGTGCTCCCCAGGGGGGGGGGCCCGGTCTCGATGAGCAGTTCTTC	CSAPQGGGPGLDEQFF
TRBV7-3	NA	TRBJ2-1	many	TGTGCCAGCAGCTTAACGGGATACAATGAGCAGTTCTTC	CASSLTGYNEQFF
TRBV4-3	NA	TRBJ1-6	many	TGCGCCAGCAGCCATAAATACAGGGAAGAAATCTTTTCACCCCTCCACTTT	CASSHKYREEIFSPLHF
TRBV6-2/TRBV6-3	TRBD1	TRBJ1-1	few	TGTGCCAGCAGTTTCCTGACAGGGGTAATGAACACTGAAGCTTTCTTT	CASSFLTGVMNTEAFF
TRBV4-2	NA	TRBJ1-1	NA	TGTGCCAGCAGCCAAGCAGTCAACACTGAAGCTTTCTTT	CASSQAVNTEAFF
TRBV6-1	NA	TRBJ1-5	NA	TGTGCCAGCAGTGAAGGGATTTTAAGGACAGTTAGCAATCAGCCCCAGCATTTT	CASSEGILRTVSNQPQHF
TRBV11-3	TRBD2	TRBJ2-7	NA	TGTGCCAGCAGCTTAGATTCGTCTAGCGGGAGCTACGAGCAGTACTTC	CASSLDSSSGSYEQYF
TRBV28	TRBD2	TRBJ2-1	many	TGTGCCAGCGCTTTAGCGGGAGGAGGCTCCTACAATGAGCAGTTCTTC	CASALAGGGSYNEQFF
TRBV12-3/TRBV12-4	TRBD1	TRBJ1-3	many	TGTGCCAGCAGTCTAACAGGGGAATGGGGAAACACCATATATTTT	CASSLTGEWGNTIYF
TRBV7-6	NA	TRBJ1-2	NA	TGTGCCAGCAGCTTAACATTCTCAGGGAGGGCTAACTATGGCTACACCTTC	CASSLTFSGRANYGYTF
TRBV27	TRBD1	TRBJ1-1	many	TGTGCCAGCAGTCCCTGGGACAGAATTATGAACACTGAAGCTTTCTTT	CASSPWDRIMNTEAFF